The source of this TCR beta chain is a study of cytomegalovirus exposure and HLA in healthy donors. Study context: In a previous analysis, more than 90 million unique TCR beta sequences were found from 150 million to 200 million T cells.

The PCR employed 60 Vbeta primers together with 13 Jbeta primers. Using immunoSEQ multiplex PCR, the repertoire was profiled, and TCRdb retains in-frame clones only, with some absent. The sample consists of tens of thousands of clones, approximately 69% of them appearing once. This sequence originates from a woman between 50 and 59 years old in good health and CMV-seropositive. Sequencing was carried out using PBMCs.

DNA for the CDR3: TGTGCCAGCTCACCGTTCGAGGGGGGGGCTAACTATGGCTACACCTTC. It translates to CASSPFEGGANYGYTF. This chain uses TRBV18 with TRBJ1-2; TRBD1 might be the D (6 bases). Trimming took off 3 bases at V and 0 bases at J, with 14 bases between the two ends. There are 16 residues in the CDR3. CDR1 is KGHSH, CDR2 LQKENI, per germline.